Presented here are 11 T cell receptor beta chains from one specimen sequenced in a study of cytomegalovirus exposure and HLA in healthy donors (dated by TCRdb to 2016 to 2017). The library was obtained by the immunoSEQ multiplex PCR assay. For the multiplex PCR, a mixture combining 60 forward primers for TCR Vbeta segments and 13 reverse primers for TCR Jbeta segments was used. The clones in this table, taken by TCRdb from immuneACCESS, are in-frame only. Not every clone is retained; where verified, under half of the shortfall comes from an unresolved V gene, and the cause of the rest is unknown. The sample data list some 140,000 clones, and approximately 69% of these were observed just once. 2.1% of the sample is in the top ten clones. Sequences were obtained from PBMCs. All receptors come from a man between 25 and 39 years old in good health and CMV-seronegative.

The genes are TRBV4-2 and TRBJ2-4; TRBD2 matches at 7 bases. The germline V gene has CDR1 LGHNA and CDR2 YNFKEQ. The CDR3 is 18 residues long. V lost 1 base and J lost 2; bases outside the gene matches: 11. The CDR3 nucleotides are TGTGCCAGCAGCCAAGGGGCTGAAGCGGGGAGAACCAAAAACATTCAGTACTTC. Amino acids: CASSQGAEAGRTKNIQYF.

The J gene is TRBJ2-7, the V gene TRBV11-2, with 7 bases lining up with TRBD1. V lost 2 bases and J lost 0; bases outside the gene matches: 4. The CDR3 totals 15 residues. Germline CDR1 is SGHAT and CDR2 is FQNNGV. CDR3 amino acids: CASSLTRQGSYEQYF. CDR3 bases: TGTGCCAGCAGCTTAACCCGACAGGGCTCCTACGAGCAGTACTTC. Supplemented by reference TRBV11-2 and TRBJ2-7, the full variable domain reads EAGVAQSPRYKIIEKRQSVAFWCNPISGHATLYWYQQILGQGPKLLIQFQNNGVVDDSQLPKDRFSAERLKGVDSTLKIQPAKLEDSAVYLCASSLTRQGSYEQYFGPGTRLTVT.

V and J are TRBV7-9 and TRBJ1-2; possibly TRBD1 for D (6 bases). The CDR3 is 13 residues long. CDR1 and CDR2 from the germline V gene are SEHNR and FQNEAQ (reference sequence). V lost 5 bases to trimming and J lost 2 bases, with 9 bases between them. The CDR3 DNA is TGTGCCAGCAGCAACACAGGGAACTATGGCTACACCTTC. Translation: CASSNTGNYGYTF.

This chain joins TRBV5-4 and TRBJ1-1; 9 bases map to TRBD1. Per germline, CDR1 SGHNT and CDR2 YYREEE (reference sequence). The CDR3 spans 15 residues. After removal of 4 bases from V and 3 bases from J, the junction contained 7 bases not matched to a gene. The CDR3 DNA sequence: TGTGCCAGCAGCGCAACAGGGGGCGGCGACACTGAAGCTTTCTTT. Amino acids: CASSATGGGDTEAFF.

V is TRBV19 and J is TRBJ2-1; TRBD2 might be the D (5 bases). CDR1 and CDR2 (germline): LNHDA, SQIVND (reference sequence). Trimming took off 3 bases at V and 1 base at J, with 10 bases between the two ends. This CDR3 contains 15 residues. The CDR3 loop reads CASSMRRGSYNEQFF. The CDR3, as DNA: TGTGCCAGTAGTATGAGACGGGGATCCTACAATGAGCAGTTCTTC.

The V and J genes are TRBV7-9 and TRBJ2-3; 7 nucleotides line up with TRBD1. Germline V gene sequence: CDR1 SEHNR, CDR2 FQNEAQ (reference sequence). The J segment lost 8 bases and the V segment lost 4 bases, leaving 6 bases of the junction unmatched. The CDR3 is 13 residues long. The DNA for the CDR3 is TGTGCCAGCAGCTCAGGGACAGCAGCTACGCAGTATTTT. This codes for CASSSGTAATQYF.

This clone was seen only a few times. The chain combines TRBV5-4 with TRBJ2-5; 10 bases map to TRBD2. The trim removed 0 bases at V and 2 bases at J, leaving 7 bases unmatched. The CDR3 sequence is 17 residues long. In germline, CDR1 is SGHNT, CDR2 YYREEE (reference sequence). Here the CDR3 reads CASSLAYGLAAQETQYF. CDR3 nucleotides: TGTGCCAGCAGCTTGGCCTACGGACTAGCGGCGCAAGAGACCCAGTACTTC.

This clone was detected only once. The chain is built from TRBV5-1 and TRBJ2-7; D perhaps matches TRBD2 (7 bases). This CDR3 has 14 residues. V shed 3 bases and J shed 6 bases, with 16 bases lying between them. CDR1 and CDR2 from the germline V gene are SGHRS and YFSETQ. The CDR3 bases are TGCGCCAGCAGCTGGGGGGGGGCCGACTCCGAGCAGTACTTC. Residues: CASSWGGADSEQYF.

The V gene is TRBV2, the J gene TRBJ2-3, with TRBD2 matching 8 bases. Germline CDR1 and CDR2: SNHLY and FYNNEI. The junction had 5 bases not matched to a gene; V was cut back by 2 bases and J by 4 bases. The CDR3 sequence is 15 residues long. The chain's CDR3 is CASSETLAAPDTQYF. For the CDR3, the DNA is TGTGCCAGCAGTGAAACACTAGCGGCCCCAGATACGCAGTATTTT.

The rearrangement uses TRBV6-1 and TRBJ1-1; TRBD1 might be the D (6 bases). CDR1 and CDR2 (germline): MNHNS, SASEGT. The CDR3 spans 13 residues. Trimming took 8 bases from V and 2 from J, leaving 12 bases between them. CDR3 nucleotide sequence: TGTGCCAGCGGGGCAGGGGTAAACACTGAAGCTTTCTTT. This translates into CASGAGVNTEAFF.

Here the CDR3 reads CASSITGQETQYF. Here the CDR3 DNA reads TGTGCCAGTAGTATAACAGGCCAAGAGACCCAGTACTTC. The genes are TRBV19 and TRBJ2-5, with D possibly being TRBD1 (5 bases). This CDR3 comprises 13 residues. The ends were cut back, 2 bases at V and 1 base at J, with 5 bases in the middle. Germline V gives CDR1 LNHDA, CDR2 SQIVND (reference sequence).